These T cell receptor beta chains were read from a single sample in a study of monozygotic twins with inflammatory bowel disease. TCRdb re-called the 5' RACE reads and shows each CDR3 protein once, DNA omitted. The data show over 130,000 distinct CDR3 sequences, and the top ten clones hold under 2.5%. The sample comprised blood. These receptors all come from a human donor with ulcerative colitis or Crohn's disease, or a healthy co-twin of an affected twin (not recorded which). Both conserved end residues are part of each CDR3.

TRBV10-3	TRBJ1-2	CAISERGIYGYTF
TRBV20-1	TRBJ2-5	CSAPLDREETQYF
TRBV11-1	TRBJ2-4	CASSLEERGRAPKNMQYF
TRBV5-1	TRBJ2-7	CASSPGKSYEQYF
TRBV12-3/TRBV12-4	TRBJ1-3	CASSFGARNTIYF
TRBV7-6	TRBJ1-1	CASSIRGQANTEAFF
TRBV27	TRBJ2-7	CASSPGETPTYEQYF
TRBV29-1	TRBJ2-1	CSVGAVWLAGGRPVYNEQFF
TRBV6-1	TRBJ2-3	CASSAGGGTDTQYF
TRBV15	TRBJ1-1	CATSRDVPEAFF
TRBV11-2	TRBJ1-1	CASSLVGSEAFF
TRBV10-3	TRBJ1-2	CAISPADRFYYGYTF
TRBV28	TRBJ2-2	CASSFDRPNTGELFF
TRBV18	TRBJ2-5	CASSRTSGGPQETQYF
TRBV9	TRBJ2-1	CASSVNYRQNEQFF
TRBV7-3	TRBJ2-2	CASSSARRAGELFF
TRBV4-1	TRBJ1-5	CASSHRTVAEGGQPQHF
TRBV20-1	TRBJ2-5	CSAYRDSQETQYF
TRBV3-1	TRBJ1-1	CASSQLESWTEAFF
TRBV30	TRBJ1-1	CAWSVAGGTEAFF
TRBV9	TRBJ1-6	CASSVGSQVTNSPLHF
TRBV20-1	TRBJ2-1	CSARVAGGVGNEQFF
TRBV11-2	TRBJ2-1	CASKLHRGYNEQFF
TRBV20-1	TRBJ2-3	CSAPPPTFTDTQYF
TRBV12-3/TRBV12-4	TRBJ2-5	CASSPIDGQETQYF
TRBV6-1	TRBJ2-5	CASSEVGWRSGGQETQYF
TRBV7-8	TRBJ2-7	CASSFQGRNEQYF
TRBV7-2	TRBJ2-1	CASSSATRDEQFF
TRBV5-1	TRBJ2-5	CASSSGTVETQYF
TRBV10-3	TRBJ2-5	CAISEPGLAGDRETQYF
TRBV30	TRBJ1-2	CAWSMQGAGGYTF
TRBV28	TRBJ1-5	CASSPRSRDQPQHF